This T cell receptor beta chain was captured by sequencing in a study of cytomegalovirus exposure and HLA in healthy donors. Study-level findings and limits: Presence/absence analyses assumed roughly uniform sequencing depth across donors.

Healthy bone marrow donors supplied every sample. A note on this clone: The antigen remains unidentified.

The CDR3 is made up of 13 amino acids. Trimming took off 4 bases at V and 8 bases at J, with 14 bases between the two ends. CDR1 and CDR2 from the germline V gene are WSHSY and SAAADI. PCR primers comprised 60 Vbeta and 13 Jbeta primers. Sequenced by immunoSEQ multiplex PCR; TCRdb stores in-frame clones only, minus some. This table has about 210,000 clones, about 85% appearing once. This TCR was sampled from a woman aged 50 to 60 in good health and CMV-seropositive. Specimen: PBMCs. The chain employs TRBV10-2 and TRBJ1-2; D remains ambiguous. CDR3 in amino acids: CASSGSPREGYTF. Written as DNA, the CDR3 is TGCGCCAGCAGTGGATCCCCACGGGAGGGCTACACCTTC.